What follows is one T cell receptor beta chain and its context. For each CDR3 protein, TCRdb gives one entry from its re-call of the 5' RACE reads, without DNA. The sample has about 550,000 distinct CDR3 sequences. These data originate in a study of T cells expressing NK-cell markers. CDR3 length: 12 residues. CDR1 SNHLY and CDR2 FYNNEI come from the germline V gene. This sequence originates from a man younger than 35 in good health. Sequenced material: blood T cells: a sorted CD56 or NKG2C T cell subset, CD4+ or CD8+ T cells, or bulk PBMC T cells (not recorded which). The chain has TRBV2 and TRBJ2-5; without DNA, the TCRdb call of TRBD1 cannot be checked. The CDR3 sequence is CASSGTQETQYF.